The present TCR beta chain was sequenced within a study of T cell repertoires in cytomegalovirus infection. For the study at large: Peptides in the study included HLA-C-restricted and HLA-B-restricted CMV epitopes. In public TCR beta signatures, there were indications of both CMV infection and matching HLA type. Findings of the study overall: Carriers of CMV plus the relevant HLA were identified by cumulative public TCR beta family frequency.

From the reads, TCRdb called clonotypes with MiXCR, one entry per CDR3 protein. The sample includes approximately 110,000 distinct CDR3 sequences, over 25% seen only once; the top ten take around two fifths. A note on this clonotype: Its antigen is not identified.

The input for sequencing was CD8+ T cells from cultured PBMCs, taken from culture after CMV antigen stimulation. The clonotype was recovered from a human donor in good health (CMV status not recorded). Some clones in this sample may be carry-over from other donors' samples.

The CDR3 here is CASSFLAGGLIAGELFF. CDR3 nucleotide sequence: TGTGCCAGCAGCTTCTTAGCGGGGGGGCTGATTGCCGGGGAGCTGTTTTTT. This rearrangement joins TRBV7-2 to TRBJ2-2; TRBD2 aligns across 11 bases. The V and J ends lost 3 bases and 6 bases, in that order; junction bases with no gene match: 9. Germline assignment: CDR1 SGHTA and CDR2 FQGNSA. CDR3 length: 17 amino acids.